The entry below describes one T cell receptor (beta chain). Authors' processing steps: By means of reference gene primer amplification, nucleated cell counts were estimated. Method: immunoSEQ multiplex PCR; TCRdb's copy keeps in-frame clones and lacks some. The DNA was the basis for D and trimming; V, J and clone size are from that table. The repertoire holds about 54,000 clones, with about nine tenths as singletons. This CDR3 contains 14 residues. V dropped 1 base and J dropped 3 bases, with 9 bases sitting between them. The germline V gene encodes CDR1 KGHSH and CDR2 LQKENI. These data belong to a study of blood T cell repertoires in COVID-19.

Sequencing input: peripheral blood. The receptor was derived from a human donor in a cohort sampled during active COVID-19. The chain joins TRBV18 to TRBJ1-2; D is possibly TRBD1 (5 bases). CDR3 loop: CASSPQDSYYGYTF. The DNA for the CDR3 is TGTGCCAGCTCACCACAAGACAGTTACTATGGCTACACCTTC.